This T cell receptor beta chain was observed in a study of OX40 agonist ivuxolimab in advanced cancers. Across the study: The drug used for patients, ivuxolimab, was an agonistic anti-OX40 (CD134) antibody. Two patients with cutaneous melanoma and one with hepatocellular carcinoma, three in total, showed partial responses. Study observations and caveats: Both blood CD4+ and CD8+ T cells showed clonal growth by week 6 at 0.1 to 3.0 mg/kg. The 0.1-3.0 mg/kg partial responders had among the lowest clonal expansion.

This clone was seen once. The antigen is unknown. The table came from immunoSEQ multiplex PCR; TCRdb's copy has only in-frame clones and leaves some out. Among approximately 71,000 clones, 80% to 85% were seen once, and the ten largest hold about 0.72%. CDR3 length equals 16 residues. The V and J ends lost 5 bases and 0 bases respectively, with 13 bases between them. Germline V CDR1 and CDR2: SGHVS, FQNEAQ. This sequence joins TRBV7-8 and TRBJ2-2; D is unclear. The input for sequencing was CD4+ or CD8+ T cells sorted from blood, taken in a trial of the OX40 agonist ivuxolimab. This sequence originates from an adult with an advanced solid tumor such as melanoma, head and neck, liver or kidney cancer. The CDR3 nucleotides are TGTGCCAGCAGCCCGCCGAGAGTTTCGAACACCGGGGAGCTGTTTTTT. Amino acid sequence: CASSPPRVSNTGELFF.